Presented here are 21 T cell receptor beta chains from one specimen sequenced in a study of blood T cell repertoires in COVID-19. Profiling relied on immunoSEQ multiplex PCR, and the TCRdb table lists in-frame clones only, not all of them. The profile shows about 110,000 clones, less than 90% of them singletons. The sequenced material came from peripheral blood. All receptors derive from an older woman with acute or convalescent COVID-19.

The chain employs TRBV7-3 and TRBJ2-3; 10 nucleotides agree with TRBD2. The CDR3 is made up of 16 amino acids. Germline V gives CDR1 SGHTA, CDR2 FQGTGA. With V trimmed by 4 bases and J by 1 base, 5 bases remained unmatched. The CDR3 nucleotides are TGTGCCAGCAGCTACGCCAGCGGGGGGGGCACAGATACGCAGTATTTT. Its translation: CASSYASGGGTDTQYF. The whole variable domain, filled in from reference TRBV7-3 and TRBJ2-3, reads GAGVSQTPSNKVTEKGKYVELRCDPISGHTALYWYRQSLGQGPEFLIYFQGTGAADDSGLPNDRFFAVRPEGSVSTLKIQRTERGDSAVYLCASSYASGGGTDTQYFGPGTRLTVL.

The V call is TRBV6-5, the J call TRBJ1-1; 7 bases map to TRBD1. Germline V gene lookup returns CDR1 MNHEY and CDR2 SVGAGI. CDR3 length equals 15 residues. V gave up 7 bases and J gave up 0 bases; unmatched junction bases: 8. DNA of the CDR3: TGTGCCAGCAATACAGGGGCTCCTATGAACACTGAAGCTTTCTTT. Translating gives CASNTGAPMNTEAFF.

J is TRBJ1-5 and V is TRBV6-5, with 8 bases matching TRBD1. This CDR3 has 14 residues. Trimming took 6 bases from V and 1 from J; bases not matched to a gene: 2. CDR1 is MNHEY, CDR2 SVGAGI, per germline. CDR3 nucleotide sequence: TGTGCCAGCAGGGGGACAGGAAGCAATCAGCCCCAGCATTTT. Its protein is CASRGTGSNQPQHF.

V usage is TRBV5-1 and J usage is TRBJ1-1; possibly TRBD1 for D (6 bases). Germline V lookup: CDR1 SGHRS, CDR2 YFSETQ. The germline V and J ends were trimmed by 2 bases and 7 bases, with 15 bases remaining between them. The CDR3 sequence is 14 residues long. This CDR3 reads CASSFRGSDNEAFF. The CDR3 DNA reads as TGCGCCAGCAGCTTCAGGGGATCGGACAATGAAGCTTTCTTT.

V usage is TRBV19 and J usage is TRBJ2-2; D is unresolved. V dropped 5 bases and J dropped 1 base, with 8 bases sitting between them. CDR1 LNHDA and CDR2 SQIVND come from the germline V gene (reference sequence). The CDR3 spans 14 residues. In nucleotides, the CDR3 is TGTGCCAGTAGTCGGCAGGTGAACACCGGGGAGCTGTTTTTT. Protein sequence: CASSRQVNTGELFF. The variable domain in full, with the rest retrieved from reference TRBV19 and TRBJ2-2, is DGGITQSPKYLFRKEGQNVTLSCEQNLNHDAMYWYRQDPGQGLRLIYYSQIVNDFQKGDIAEGYSVSREKKESFPLTVTSAQKNPTAFYLCASSRQVNTGELFFGEGSRLTVL.

The chain carries TRBV28 and TRBJ1-2; D is perhaps TRBD1 (5 bases). This CDR3 has 16 amino acids. V was cut by 6 bases and J by 5 bases, with 22 bases left in between. Germline V gene sequence: CDR1 MDHEN, CDR2 SYDVKM. DNA for the CDR3: TGTGCCAGCAGACAAATGACCGGGACCGGGAGTTATGGCTACACCTTC. The encoded protein is CASRQMTGTGSYGYTF.

The V gene is TRBV11-2, the J gene TRBJ1-1; 9 bases fit TRBD1. The CDR3 totals 14 residues. J gave up 1 base and V 6 bases, and 3 bases lay outside the gene matches. In germline, CDR1 is SGHAT, CDR2 FQNNGV. The CDR3 nucleotides read TGTGCCAGCAGGGCGACAGGGGGGAACACTGAAGCTTTCTTT. Its protein product is CASRATGGNTEAFF.

This chain joins TRBV2 and TRBJ1-3, with D possibly TRBD1 on 5 matching bases. The CDR3 spans 14 residues. V dropped 6 bases and J dropped 3 bases, with 12 bases sitting between them. Germline values: CDR1 SNHLY, CDR2 FYNNEI. CDR3 DNA: TGTGCCAGCAGCTCCAGGGTGAATGGAAACACCATATATTTT. Residues: CASSSRVNGNTIYF.

The V call is TRBV7-3, the J call TRBJ2-7; possible D gene TRBD2, 6 bases. Germline-derived CDR1 and CDR2 are SGHTA and FQGTGA. The V and J ends lost 5 bases and 0 bases respectively, with 11 bases between them. The CDR3 consists of 14 residues. The CDR3 DNA sequence: TGTGCCAGCAGCAGGGACTCTAGCTCCTACGAGCAGTACTTC. Amino acid sequence: CASSRDSSSYEQYF.

The chain links TRBV18 to TRBJ1-2; no firm D call. CDR3 length: 13 residues. In germline, CDR1 is KGHSH, CDR2 LQKENI. Trimming removed 0 bases at V and 4 bases at J, with 6 bases between. The CDR3 loop reads CASSPPNFYGYTF. CDR3 DNA: TGTGCCAGCTCACCACCGAACTTCTATGGCTACACCTTC.

V is TRBV9 and J is TRBJ2-1, with 8 bases aligning to TRBD2. Germline CDR1 and CDR2: SGDLS and YYNGEE. V lost 3 bases and J lost 6; bases outside the gene matches: 2. The CDR3 is 13 residues long. CDR3 protein: CASSGLASNEQFF. The CDR3 nucleotides read TGTGCCAGCAGCGGACTAGCGTCCAATGAGCAGTTCTTC. Variable domain in full (rest from reference TRBV9 and TRBJ2-1): DSGVTQTPKHLITATGQRVTLRCSPRSGDLSVYWYQQSLDQGLQFLIQYYNGEERAKGNILERFSAQQFPDLHSELNLSSLELGDSALYFCASSGLASNEQFFGPGTRLTVL.

The chain links TRBV20-1 to TRBJ1-2; TRBD1 is a possible D gene (6 bases). Germline CDR1 reads DFQATT; CDR2 reads SNEGSKA (reference sequence). The CDR3 runs 11 residues. The CDR3 region is CRLDSLNGYTF. In nucleotides, the CDR3 is TGCAGACTGGACAGCCTTAATGGCTACACCTTC.

The chain combines TRBV6-5 with TRBJ1-1; D gene unclear. From germline, CDR1 is MNHEY and CDR2 SVGAGI. With 6 bases removed from V and 3 bases from J, the gap between germline ends came to 11 bases. The CDR3 spans 13 residues. DNA for the CDR3: TGTGCCAGCAGCCCCAGCGGGGACACTGAAGCTTTCTTT. It specifies CASSPSGDTEAFF.

The chain employs TRBV10-3 and TRBJ2-3, with 9 bases aligning to TRBD2. Germline CDR1 and CDR2: ENHRY and SYGVKD. The CDR3 contains 14 residues. V lost 10 bases to trimming and J lost 1 base; unmatched junction nucleotides: 6. The CDR3 coding sequence is TGTGCCACCTCTTCTAGCGGGGGCACAGATACGCAGTATTTT. Translating gives CATSSSGGTDTQYF.

V usage is TRBV6-5 and J usage is TRBJ2-7; D gene unclear. Trimming removed 7 bases from V and 0 bases from J, with 10 bases in between. Germline CDR1 reads MNHEY; CDR2 reads SVGAGI. The CDR3 is 13 amino acids. This CDR3 is CASMSTVSYEQYF. CDR3 sequence (DNA): TGTGCCAGCATGAGTACTGTCTCCTACGAGCAGTACTTC.

The chain combines TRBV7-2 with TRBJ2-1, with D perhaps TRBD1 (6 bases). Deletions cut 7 bases from V and 0 bases from J, with 10 bases between. Germline V lookup: CDR1 SGHTA, CDR2 FQGNSA. The CDR3 consists of 14 residues. The CDR3 spells CASTLGGSYNEQFF. The CDR3, as DNA: TGTGCCAGCACCCTAGGGGGCTCCTACAATGAGCAGTTCTTC.

V is TRBV5-1 and J is TRBJ2-7, with 7 bases identical to TRBD1. V lost 0 bases and J lost 2; bases outside the gene matches: 5. The CDR3 extends over 15 amino acids. Germline V lookup: CDR1 SGHRS, CDR2 YFSETQ. The DNA for the CDR3 is TGCGCCAGCAGCTTGGTTCGGGACAGCCCCTACGAGCAGTACTTC. It specifies CASSLVRDSPYEQYF.

The chain has TRBV10-2 and TRBJ1-6, with D uncertain. Between the trimmed V and J ends, which lost 7 bases and 0 bases, there was a span of 7 bases. The germline gives CDR1 WSHSY, CDR2 SAAADI. This CDR3 spans 14 amino acids. CDR3 amino acids: CASKQVSYNSPLHF. DNA of the CDR3: TGCGCCAGCAAGCAGGTCTCCTATAATTCACCCCTCCACTTT.

The V and J genes are TRBV2 and TRBJ2-7; 7 bases are shared with TRBD1. The CDR3 extends over 15 amino acids. Trimming at V came to 4 bases and at J to 3 bases, leaving 9 bases not matched to a gene. CDR1 is SNHLY, CDR2 FYNNEI, per germline. The CDR3 DNA reads as TGTGCCAGCAGTGTCCCGGCCGGGACAGTCTACGAGCAGTACTTC. Translating it yields CASSVPAGTVYEQYF.

V is TRBV18 and J is TRBJ2-2; TRBD2 is a possible D gene (6 bases). Germline CDR1 and CDR2: KGHSH and LQKENI. This CDR3 comprises 15 residues. V dropped 1 base and J dropped 7 bases, with 13 bases sitting between them. The DNA of the CDR3 is TGTGCCAGCTCACCACAGTCAGGGAGGAACGGGGAGCTGTTTTTT. This translates into CASSPQSGRNGELFF.

V is TRBV24-1 and J is TRBJ2-5, with 8 bases that match TRBD1. This CDR3 region has 14 residues. Germline CDR1 is KGHDR and CDR2 is SFDVKD. The ends lost 7 bases at V and 4 bases at J; junction bases unmatched: 7. CDR3 residues: CATSDHRGVETQYF. The CDR3 region has the DNA TGTGCCACCAGCGACCACAGGGGGGTAGAGACCCAGTACTTC.